This TCR beta chain was documented in a study of T cells in Graves' hyperthyroidism and ophthalmopathy. RNA transcripts were the template for amplifying TCR beta CDR3 regions. TCR CDR3 underwent first-round RT-PCR with the HTBI primer set. TCRdb analysed the multiplex PCR reads with MiXCR anew, one entry per CDR3 protein. There are hundreds of thousands of distinct CDR3 sequences in the sample; roughly a sixth occur only once, and approximately 16% lies in the top ten. The CDR3 consists of 13 residues. Germline V lookup: CDR1 SQVTM, CDR2 ANQGSEA. The V end lost 7 bases, the J end lost 0 bases, and 12 bases lay between the germline ends. This clonotype has just a few counts.

The specimen was blood. The chain joins TRBV29-1 to TRBJ1-1, with no clear D. The clonotype comes from a woman aged 45-65 years with Graves' hyperthyroidism that later progressed to Graves' ophthalmopathy. The CDR3 coding sequence is TGCAGCGCCGCCGACGGCTTGAACACTGAAGCTTTCTTT. It translates to CSAADGLNTEAFF.